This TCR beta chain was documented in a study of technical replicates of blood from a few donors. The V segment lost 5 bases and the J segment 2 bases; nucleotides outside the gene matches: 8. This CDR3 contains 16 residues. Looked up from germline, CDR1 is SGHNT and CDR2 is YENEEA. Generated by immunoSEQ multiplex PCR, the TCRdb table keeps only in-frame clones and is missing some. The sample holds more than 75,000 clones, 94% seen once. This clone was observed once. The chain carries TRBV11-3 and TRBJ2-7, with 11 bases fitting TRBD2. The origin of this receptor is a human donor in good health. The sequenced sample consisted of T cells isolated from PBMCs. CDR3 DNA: TGTGCCAGCAGCCCATCGGGACTAGCGGTCCCCTACGAGCAGTACTTC. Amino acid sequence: CASSPSGLAVPYEQYF.